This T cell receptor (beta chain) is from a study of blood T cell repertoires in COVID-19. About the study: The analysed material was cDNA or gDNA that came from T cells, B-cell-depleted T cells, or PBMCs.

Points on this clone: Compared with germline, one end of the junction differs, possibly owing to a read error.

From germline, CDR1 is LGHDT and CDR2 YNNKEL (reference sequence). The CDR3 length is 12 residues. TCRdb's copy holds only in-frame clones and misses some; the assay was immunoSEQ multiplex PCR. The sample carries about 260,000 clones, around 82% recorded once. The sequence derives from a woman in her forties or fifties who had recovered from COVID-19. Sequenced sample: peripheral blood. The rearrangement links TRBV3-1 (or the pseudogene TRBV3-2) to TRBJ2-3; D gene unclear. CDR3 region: CASRHGTDTQYF. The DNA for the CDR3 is TGTGCCAGCCGCCACGGGACAGATACGCAGTATTTT.